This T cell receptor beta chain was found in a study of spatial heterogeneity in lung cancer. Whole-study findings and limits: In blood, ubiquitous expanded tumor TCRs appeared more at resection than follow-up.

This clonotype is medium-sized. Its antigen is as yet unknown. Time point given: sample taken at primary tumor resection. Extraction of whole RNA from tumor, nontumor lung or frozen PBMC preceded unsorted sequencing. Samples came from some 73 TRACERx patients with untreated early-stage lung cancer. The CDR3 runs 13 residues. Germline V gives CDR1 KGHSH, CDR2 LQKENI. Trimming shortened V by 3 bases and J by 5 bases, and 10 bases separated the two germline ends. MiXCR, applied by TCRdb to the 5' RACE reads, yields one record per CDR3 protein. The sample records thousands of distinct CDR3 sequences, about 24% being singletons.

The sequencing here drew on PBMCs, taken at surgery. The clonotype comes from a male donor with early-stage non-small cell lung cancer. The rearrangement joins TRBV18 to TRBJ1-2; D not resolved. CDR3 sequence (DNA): TGTGCCAGCTCACCCGAGGGCAGATATGGCTACACCTTC. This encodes CASSPEGRYGYTF.